These T cell receptor beta chains were read from a single sample in a study of cytomegalovirus exposure and HLA in healthy donors. TCRdb's table, derived via immunoSEQ multiplex PCR, lists solely in-frame clones and lacks some. The table has about 140,000 clones, 70% to 80% seen once. Sequencing was carried out using PBMCs. Receptor source: a female donor in good health and CMV-seropositive. The CDR3 runs from the conserved cysteine through the conserved F or W. A D gene is named only where the DNA matches it firmly. Clone size appears in some rows only: once, few, many, or a class for an expanded clone.

abundance,d_gene,j_gene,v_gene,CDR3aa,CDR3nt
NA,NA,TRBJ2-2,TRBV9,CASSKDSWSTGELFF,TGTGCCAGCAGCAAAGACAGCTGGAGCACCGGGGAGCTGTTTTTT
NA,TRBD1,TRBJ1-2,TRBV5-1,CASSQGTGTDYGYTF,TGCGCCAGCAGCCAAGGGACAGGGACTGACTATGGCTACACCTTC
NA,NA,TRBJ2-7,TRBV30,CAWSVYSSQAHEQYF,TGTGCCTGGAGTGTATATAGCTCCCAAGCCCACGAGCAGTACTTC
NA,TRBD1,TRBJ2-3,TRBV7-3,CASSPGGGSTDTQYF,TGTGCCAGCAGCCCAGGGGGCGGGAGCACAGATACGCAGTATTTT
NA,TRBD1,TRBJ1-2,TRBV4-1,CASSRRDRGQGGYTF,TGCGCCAGCAGCCGCCGGGACAGGGGGCAGGGTGGCTACACCTTC
once,NA,TRBJ2-2,TRBV5-5,CASRDGQKMRNTGELFF,TGTGCCAGCAGGGACGGACAGAAGATGAGGAACACCGGGGAGCTGTTTTTT
NA,TRBD2,TRBJ2-7,TRBV19,CATGEGPTYEQYF,TGTGCCACCGGGGAGGGACCCACTTACGAGCAGTACTTC
NA,NA,TRBJ2-3,TRBV6-5,CASRALGGTQYF,TGTGCCAGCAGAGCGTTAGGTGGTACGCAGTATTTT
NA,NA,TRBJ2-7,TRBV28,CASSFLGSGFIYEQYF,TGTGCCAGCAGTTTCCTAGGGTCGGGGTTCATCTACGAGCAGTACTTC
NA,TRBD2,TRBJ2-5,TRBV7-9,CASTKLAGQQETQYF,TGTGCCAGCACCAAACTAGCGGGGCAGCAAGAGACCCAGTACTTC
NA,TRBD2,TRBJ2-1,TRBV5-6,CASSLKAFGLAAYNEQFF,TGTGCCAGCAGCTTGAAAGCTTTCGGCCTAGCGGCCTACAATGAGCAGTTCTTC
NA,NA,TRBJ1-1,TRBV2,CASSAPGRGEAFF,TGTGCCAGCAGCGCTCCGGGGAGGGGAGAAGCTTTCTTT
NA,TRBD1,TRBJ1-1,TRBV5-4,CASSKQGAGTEAFF,TGTGCCAGCAGCAAACAGGGGGCGGGCACTGAAGCTTTCTTT
NA,NA,TRBJ2-7,TRBV7-2,CASSLTSREEYF,TGTGCCAGCAGCTTAACATCCCGGGAAGAGTACTTC
few,NA,TRBJ1-1,TRBV4-1,CASSQAPENTEAFF,TGCGCCAGCAGCCAAGCCCCAGAGAACACTGAAGCTTTCTTT
NA,NA,TRBJ2-6,TRBV10-2,CASSSFYSSIRSGANVLTF,TGCGCCAGCAGTAGTTTTTACAGCTCCATCCGGTCTGGGGCCAACGTCCTGACTTTC
once,NA,TRBJ1-5,TRBV6-7,CASSERQGLNQPQHF,TGTGCCAGCAGTGAGCGGCAGGGGCTCAATCAGCCCCAGCATTTT
NA,NA,TRBJ1-1,TRBV7-9,CASSLGSVNTEAFF,TGTGCCAGCAGCTTAGGCAGTGTGAACACTGAAGCTTTCTTT
NA,TRBD1,TRBJ2-6,TRBV5-1,CASSLTGAYGANVLTF,TGCGCCAGCAGCTTGACAGGGGCTTACGGGGCCAACGTCCTGACTTTC
NA,NA,TRBJ2-7,TRBV7-9,CASSFSGNYEQYF,TGTGCCAGCAGCTTTTCCGGGAACTACGAGCAGTACTTC
NA,NA,TRBJ2-7,TRBV10-1,CASTQRRLSTYEQYF,TGCGCCAGCACCCAAAGGAGACTTAGTACGTACGAGCAGTACTTC
once,TRBD2,TRBJ2-1,TRBV19,CASRAPLPWSGGDNEQFF,TGTGCCAGTAGGGCGCCGCTACCTTGGTCTGGGGGGGACAATGAGCAGTTCTTC
NA,TRBD2,TRBJ2-1,TRBV19,CASSSRLAGSYNEQFF,TGTGCCAGTAGTAGTAGACTAGCGGGCTCCTACAATGAGCAGTTCTTC
NA,NA,TRBJ2-1,TRBV6-1,CASSEAPIVDNEQFF,TGTGCCAGCAGTGAAGCTCCTATCGTAGACAATGAGCAGTTCTTC
NA,TRBD1,TRBJ2-3,TRBV10-1,CASSRQGNTDTQYF,TGCGCCAGCAGTAGACAGGGAAACACAGATACGCAGTATTTT
NA,TRBD2,TRBJ2-5,TRBV29-1,CSIKRGGLETQYF,TGCAGCATCAAGCGGGGGGGGTTGGAGACCCAGTACTTC
once,NA,TRBJ2-7,TRBV11-2,CASSLFRGNRYEQYF,TGTGCCAGCAGCTTATTTAGGGGTAACCGCTACGAGCAGTACTTC
NA,NA,TRBJ2-5,TRBV28,CASSSSGVETQYF,TGTGCCAGCAGTTCCTCAGGGGTGGAGACCCAGTACTTC
NA,TRBD2,TRBJ2-3,TRBV2,CASTKRLAGGLSTDTQYF,TGTGCCAGCACAAAACGGTTAGCGGGGGGCCTTAGCACAGATACGCAGTATTTT
NA,NA,TRBJ2-4,TRBV20-1,CSARGLGIQYF,TGCAGTGCTCGAGGACTGGGCATTCAGTACTTC
NA,NA,TRBJ2-3,TRBV5-6,CASSQGTTHTDTQYF,TGTGCCAGCAGTCAGGGGACTACACACACAGATACGCAGTATTTT
NA,NA,TRBJ2-7,TRBV7-9,CASSLGQGFYEQYF,TGTGCCAGCAGCTTGGGGCAGGGCTTCTACGAGCAGTACTTC
NA,NA,TRBJ2-5,TRBV11-2,CASRQETQYF,TGTGCCAGCCGCCAAGAGACCCAGTACTTC
NA,NA,TRBJ1-5,TRBV2,CASSEVPLRPQHF,TGTGCCAGCAGTGAGGTCCCCCTGAGGCCCCAGCATTTT
NA,NA,TRBJ1-2,TRBV7-5,CVRSNRDKGAVVGYTF,TGTGTCAGAAGCAACCGGGACAAAGGCGCGGTGGTTGGCTACACCTTC
few,NA,TRBJ2-2,TRBV7-9,CASSHSMGGTGELFF,TGTGCCAGCAGCCACTCGATGGGGGGCACCGGGGAGCTGTTTTTT
NA,NA,TRBJ1-2,TRBV30,CAGSWPGVRSNYGYTF,TGTGCCGGCTCCTGGCCAGGGGTTCGGTCTAACTATGGCTACACCTTC
few,NA,TRBJ2-2,TRBV10-2,CASQQSNLRGANTGELFF,TGCGCCAGCCAGCAAAGTAATCTCAGGGGCGCGAACACCGGGGAGCTGTTTTTT
NA,TRBD1,TRBJ1-3,TRBV5-5,CASSPDRGLGNTIYF,TGTGCCAGCAGCCCGGACAGGGGGCTTGGAAACACCATATATTTT
NA,TRBD2,TRBJ2-1,TRBV7-6,CASSLERLAGSNEQFF,TGTGCCAGCAGCTTAGAACGGCTAGCGGGTTCCAATGAGCAGTTCTTC
NA,NA,TRBJ2-5,TRBV15,CATSRQLVEETQYF,TGTGCCACCAGCAGACAACTAGTTGAAGAGACCCAGTACTTC
NA,NA,TRBJ1-1,TRBV6-6,CASSGYNEGTEAFF,TGTGCCAGCAGTGGCTACAATGAGGGCACTGAAGCTTTCTTT
few,NA,TRBJ2-3,TRBV2,CASSEVVGFAPDTQYF,TGTGCCAGCAGTGAAGTGGTCGGGTTTGCCCCCGATACGCAGTATTTT
NA,NA,TRBJ2-1,TRBV27,CASSLWGDSSYNEQFF,TGTGCCAGCAGCTTATGGGGGGACAGCTCCTACAATGAGCAGTTCTTC